This TCR beta chain was retrieved from a study of identical twins (dated by TCRdb to the mid-2010s). Study-level background: To test whether fetal clonotypes persist, the study used deep sequencing on TCR alpha and beta repertoires from monozygotic twins, unrelated adults of various ages, and cord blood. To rule out contamination, the twin experiments were replicated at different times with different library preparation protocols.

V is cut by 5 bases and J by 2 bases, and the space between the germline ends is 7 bases. Spanning cysteine to phenylalanine, the CDR3 consists of 14 amino acids. Kept here is only the CDR3 DNA, which spans 42 bases and is read in frame from base 1. Taken from the germline V gene, the CDR1 and CDR2 loops are MNHNS and SASEGT. Receptor libraries were prepared by 5' RACE. This sample was sequenced with an Illumina HiSeq 2000. Template switching introduced a universal primer binding site; the final cDNA contained a unique molecular identifier, enabling accurate counting of TCR cDNA molecules. First-strand cDNA for TCR alpha and beta chains was synthesized from specific primers in the conserved constant-segment region. To control for contamination, each cDNA library was double barcoded with a SMART-Mk sample barcode plus Illumina barcodes. TruSeq adapter sequences along with Illumina sample barcodes were introduced in two successive PCR steps. The Illumina HiSeq platform was used with custom primers to sequence TCR alpha and beta cDNA libraries. On the authors' methods: MiGEC processed the raw reads to extract unique molecular identifiers, while MiXCR was used to determine the CDR3 positions. Recombination models were inferred per individual with the repgenHMM and IGoR tools using an EM algorithm. Shared clonotypes were analyzed with the tcR package in R, and sharing was normalized by the product of cloneset sizes. Out-of-frame nonproductive sequences were analyzed to study raw recombination free of thymic and clonal selection effects. The public sequencing data were trimmed at Q25 with fastp and processed into clonotypes with MiXCR by TCRdb, which kept only in-frame beta chains. CDR3 protein sequences are deduplicated, and each keeps its most common genes and DNA. V and J calls and clone size were set by TCRdb, not the authors. A total of roughly 700,000 distinct CDR3 sequences appear in this sample, less than 10% of them only once. The ten largest account for roughly 0.97% of the sample.

A remark on this clonotype: This receptor's antigen is unknown. No base quality values were provided; no much bigger clone lies one nucleotide off.

Every donor was a healthy Caucasian. The twin cohort comprised three pairs of female monozygotic twins, all aged about 18 to 30 years. Peripheral blood mononuclear cells were the source from which RNA for the TCR libraries was isolated. The research as a whole found: Recombination models systematically underestimated out-of-frame TCR alpha sharing in monozygotic twins but agreed with sharing between unrelated individuals. Fewer insertions were carried by abundant cord blood beta clonotypes; a weaker similar trend was observed in young adult naive repertoires, while no such trend was observed in memory repertoires. Out-of-frame TCR alpha sequences shared between twins showed an excess of low generation-probability sequences compared with coincidental sharing between unrelated individuals. Because the same donors could not be followed over many years, the conclusions depended on cross-sectional statistical analysis. Invariant T cells such as MAIT and iNKT could partly confound zero-insertion analyses, though diverse VJ usage argued against this for most clonotypes. The excess sharing between twins in beta out-of-frame sequences was weaker because fewer shared sequences reduced the signal-to-noise ratio.

The same data also contributed to another study, on yellow fever vaccine responses in identical twins. As the second paper documents: According to the authors, in identical twins the way T cells responded to vaccination appeared partly convergent and partly personalized. In identical twins, the study followed T cell clones that responded to the vaccine with precision.

This clonotype was sampled from a woman aged 18-29 years in good health. The rearranged segments are TRBV6-1 and TRBJ2-6, with the D gene too uncertain to name. The sequenced material came from PBMCs. CDR3 reads: CASSRQTGANVLTF. The nucleotide sequence reads TGTGCCAGCAGTCGCCAGACTGGGGCCAACGTCCTGACTTTC.